This TCR beta chain was obtained from a study of shared clonotypes between healthy human individuals (TCRdb year 2020). In terms of the full investigation: A few men and two women, aged 18 to 49 years, made up the cohort. To increase sequencing depth and limit assay-specific biases, different laboratories used diverse techniques to prepare libraries and sequence TCR repertoires. Leukapheresis yielded between about 0.85 and 10 billion PBMCs per donor. For each donor, three plates each were used for CD4 naive and CD4 memory, two plates were used for CD8 naive, and one plate was used for CD8 memory. To estimate repertoire size and how much clonotypes are shared between individuals, the study performed deep sequencing of blood TCR repertoires from about five healthy adults. The study at large found these results: Based on pairwise subsampling, the degree of clonotype sharing among donors was expected to be affected by sequencing depth. Rarefaction of sorted-subset datasets indicated incomplete sequencing despite the large sequencing depth. Higher generation probabilities were observed for clonotypes shared by all four sorted-subset donors than for non-shared clonotypes. Larger estimated clonotype richness was generally found for naive subsets than for memory subsets. Because the study included a small number of donors, the genetic and exposure-history diversity represented was limited. Sampling was restricted to blood, and TCR repertoires in tissue are likely to differ from TCR repertoires in blood. Across four donors, roughly 5.1% of naive CD4, approximately 3.6% of naive CD8, under 2.5% of memory CD4, and approximately 0.42% of memory CD8 clonotypes were shared.

Healthy HIV-negative adults with no recently reported acute infections or vaccinations were included as donors. Every donor was a Caucasian adult living in Nashville, Tennessee, USA. CD4+ T cells were enriched by magnetic negative selection, after which naive cells were positively selected on CD45RA and the negative fraction was taken as the memory subset. After blood collection by leukapheresis, PBMCs were isolated using Ficoll-Histopaque density gradient centrifugation and then cryopreserved in the vapor phase of liquid nitrogen. Analytical flow cytometry was used to check the purity and quantity of each magnetically sorted T cell population. Each sorted fraction had its genomic DNA isolated and then quantified by UV absorbance on a Nanodrop 2000c. As to this clone: Its antigen remains unidentified. No qualities accompany the bases; no much larger clone lies one base away.

CDR1 and CDR2 are drawn from the germline V gene: SGHVS, FNYEAQ. Including cysteine and phenylalanine, the CDR3 has 17 amino acids. Only the CDR3 region is kept as DNA, spanning 51 bases read in frame from base 1. The trim is 0 bases for V and 5 bases for J, with a gap of 17 bases between the germline ends. Using the deep immunoSEQ assay, multiplex PCR amplified TCR CDR3 regions from genomic DNA. Extracted genomic DNA from each cell subset was distributed evenly across all wells of several immunoSEQ 96-well plates, and each plate was treated as a replicate. For sorted subsets, around 200 ng genomic DNA, equal to some 30,000 T cell genomes, was loaded into each replicate PCR. Purified libraries were measured with a Qubit 3.0 fluorometer, size-checked on a Bioanalyzer 2100, and measured again with the KAPA Library Quantification kit. Every immunoSEQ 96-well plate was sequenced on a dedicated single-read 150-cycle Illumina NextSeq 550 flow cell. As for the authors' bioinformatics: Because only junctional sequences without quality scores were contained in the immunoSEQ output, filtering matching that applied to full-length reads could not be performed. Sequences were annotated with PyIR, a Python wrapper for IgBLAST v1.9, using IMGT germline references to assign V/J genes and CDR3. Reads were removed for weak V/J assignments (E-value above 1e-6), missing CDR3, stop codons, out-of-frame junctions, or ambiguous translated residues. A V3J clonotype was defined by an identical inferred V gene, J gene, and CDR3 amino acid sequence. Percentage overlap between repertoires was calculated by dividing the number of shared unique clonotypes by the size of the smaller repertoire. RTK rarefaction, the Chao1 estimator, and Recon v2.1 estimates of unobserved clonotypes were used to assess repertoire richness. Generation probabilities were computed with OLGA for all TCRbeta clonotypes obtained by the gDNA method from several donors. Imported from immuneACCESS, the table was reduced by TCRdb to in-frame sequences with V and J called. These copies leave out some clones; in studies compared against another copy, an unresolved V gene accounts for under half, and the cause of the remainder is not known. V, J and clone size are those of that table, while D and trimming were read from the DNA. A total of about 1.5 million clones appear in this sample, about 98% of them only once. The ten largest clones add up to 0.4% to 0.45% of the sample.

The sample comprised naive CD4+ T cells sorted from blood. The cell subset or site label, as the study defines it: CD45RA+ positively selected. This sequence was found in a man aged 25 to 40 in good health. The chain was built from TRBV7-6 and TRBJ2-1; D gene: possibly TRBD2, on 5 matching bases. The CDR3 in this case is CASSLAWATRPNNEQFF. The bases are TGTGCCAGCAGCTTAGCGTGGGCAACTAGGCCGAACAATGAGCAGTTCTTC.